The 9 T cell receptor beta chains listed next were all sequenced from one sample in a study of cytomegalovirus exposure and HLA in healthy donors. Sequencing was performed with immunoSEQ multiplex PCR; in TCRdb, only in-frame clones are kept and a portion is missing. The sample consists of over 150,000 clones, about 90% of them appearing once. The sequencing input was PBMCs. The receptors originated from a young woman in good health and CMV-seropositive.

In this sample, this clone turned up once. The V and J genes are TRBV18 and TRBJ2-1, with TRBD2 matching over 11 bases. J lost 3 bases, V lost 1 base, and 2 bases had no gene match. There are 16 residues in the CDR3. Germline V gives CDR1 KGHSH, CDR2 LQKENI. Here the CDR3 reads CASSPRGTSGYNEQFF. CDR3 sequence (DNA): TGTGCCAGCTCACCACGTGGGACTAGCGGCTACAATGAGCAGTTCTTC.

The chain links TRBV7-9 to TRBJ1-5; no reliable D call. From germline, CDR1 is SEHNR and CDR2 FQNEAQ (reference sequence). With 8 bases removed from V and 0 bases from J, the gap between germline ends came to 5 bases. The CDR3 consists of 12 residues. The CDR3 protein is CASRGSNQPQHF. DNA for the CDR3: TGTGCCAGCCGAGGTAGCAATCAGCCCCAGCATTTT.

A note on this clone: The same CDR3 arises from other DNA sequences in this sample as well. The gene calls are TRBV9 and TRBJ1-5; perhaps TRBD1 as D (5 bases). The CDR3 is made up of 14 amino acids. V dropped 3 bases and J dropped 0 bases, with 7 bases sitting between them. Germline V CDR1 and CDR2: SGDLS, YYNGEE. CDR3 bases: TGTGCCAGCAGCGCAGGGTATAGCAATCAGCCCCAGCATTTT. Protein sequence: CASSAGYSNQPQHF. The whole variable domain, remainder taken from reference TRBV9 and TRBJ1-5, is DSGVTQTPKHLITATGQRVTLRCSPRSGDLSVYWYQQSLDQGLQFLIQYYNGEERAKGNILERFSAQQFPDLHSELNLSSLELGDSALYFCASSAGYSNQPQHFGDGTRLSIL.

For this clone: This CDR3 is also generated by other DNA sequences in the sample. CDR3 residues: CASSQESGDSYNEQFF. CDR3 bases: TGTGCCAGCAGCCAAGAGTCGGGAGACAGTTACAATGAGCAGTTCTTC. J is TRBJ2-1 and V is TRBV14; a weak D match, TRBD2 (6 bases). The CDR3 extends over 16 amino acids. V lost 0 bases to trimming and J lost 4 bases, with 13 bases between them. CDR1 is SGHDN and CDR2 is FVKESK in the germline V gene. Full variable domain (remainder filled in from reference TRBV14 and TRBJ2-1): EAGVTQFPSHSVIEKGQTVTLRCDPISGHDNLYWYRRVMGKEIKFLLHFVKESKQDESGMPNNRFLAERTGGTYSTLKVQPAELEDSGVYFCASSQESGDSYNEQFFGPGTRLTVL.

The chain has TRBV11-2 and TRBJ1-6, with a weak D call TRBD1 (5 bases). The CDR3 contains 15 residues. Germline V gives CDR1 SGHAT, CDR2 FQNNGV. Deletions cut 1 base from V and 10 bases from J, with 14 bases between. CDR3 loop: CASSLAGPRGSPLHF. Written as DNA, the CDR3 is TGTGCCAGCAGCTTAGCGGGCCCTAGGGGATCACCCCTCCACTTT.

The genes are TRBV10-3 and TRBJ2-1; D perhaps matches TRBD1 (6 bases). Germline values: CDR1 ENHRY, CDR2 SYGVKD. V was shortened by 1 base and J by 0 bases, with 10 bases between the two germline ends. The CDR3 extends over 16 amino acids. The CDR3 reads CAISELGDNSYNEQFF. The CDR3 DNA sequence: TGTGCCATCAGTGAGTTAGGGGACAACTCCTACAATGAGCAGTTCTTC.

This clone appeared once. The J gene is TRBJ2-2, the V gene TRBV18, with D tentatively TRBD2 (5 bases). Between the trimmed V and J ends, which lost 3 bases and 1 base, there was a span of 18 bases. The CDR3 sequence is 18 residues long. Germline values: CDR1 KGHSH, CDR2 LQKENI. CDR3 in amino acids: CASSPRSGFVQNTGELFF. CDR3 bases: TGTGCCAGCTCACCTCGTTCGGGATTCGTGCAGAACACCGGGGAGCTGTTTTTT.

This clone came up a few times. This sequence joins TRBV29-1 and TRBJ1-2; tentative D call: TRBD1 (5 bases). Trimming stripped 3 bases from V and 3 bases from J, with 8 bases between. This CDR3 is built from 12 residues. Germline CDR1 SQVTM, CDR2 ANQGSEA. CDR3 residues: CSVDDSYYGYTF. In DNA, the CDR3 is TGCAGCGTTGACGACAGCTACTATGGCTACACCTTC.

The V call is TRBV15, the J call TRBJ1-2, with 8 bases lining up with TRBD1. Trimming took 3 bases from V and 3 from J; bases not matched to a gene: 6. This CDR3 contains 15 residues. CDR1 is LNHNV and CDR2 is YYDKDF in the germline V gene (reference sequence). The CDR3 region is CATSSAGGAYYGYTF. The CDR3 DNA sequence: TGTGCCACCAGCAGCGCAGGGGGCGCATACTATGGCTACACCTTC. The whole variable domain, filled in from reference TRBV15 and TRBJ1-2, reads DAMVIQNPRYQVTQFGKPVTLSCSQTLNHNVMYWYQQKSSQAPKLLFHYYDKDFNNEADTPDNFQSRRPNTSFCFLDIRSPGLGDTAMYLCATSSAGGAYYGYTFGSGTRLTVV.